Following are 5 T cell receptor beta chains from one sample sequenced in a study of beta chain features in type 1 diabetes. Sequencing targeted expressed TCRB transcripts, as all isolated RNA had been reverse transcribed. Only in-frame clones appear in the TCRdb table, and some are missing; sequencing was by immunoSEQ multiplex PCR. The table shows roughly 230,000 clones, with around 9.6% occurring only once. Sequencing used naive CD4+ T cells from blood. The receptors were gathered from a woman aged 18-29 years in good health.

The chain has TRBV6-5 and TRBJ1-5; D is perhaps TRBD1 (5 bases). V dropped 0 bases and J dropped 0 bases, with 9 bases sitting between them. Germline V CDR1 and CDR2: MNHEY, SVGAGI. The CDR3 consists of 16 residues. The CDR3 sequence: CASSYSKGASNQPQHF. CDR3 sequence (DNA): TGTGCCAGCAGTTACTCGAAAGGGGCTAGCAATCAGCCCCAGCATTTT.

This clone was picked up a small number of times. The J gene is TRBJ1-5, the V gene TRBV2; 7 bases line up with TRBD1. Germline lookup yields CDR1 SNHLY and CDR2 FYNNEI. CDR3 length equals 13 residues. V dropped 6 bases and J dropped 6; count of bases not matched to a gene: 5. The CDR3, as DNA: TGTGCCAGCAGACGGGGACAGACTCAGCCCCAGCATTTT. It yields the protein CASRRGQTQPQHF. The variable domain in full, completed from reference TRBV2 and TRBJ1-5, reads EPEVTQTPSHQVTQMGQEVILRCVPISNHLYFYWYRQILGQKVEFLVSFYNNEISEKSEIFDDQFSVERPDGSNFTLKIRSTKLEDSAMYFCASRRGQTQPQHFGDGTRLSIL.

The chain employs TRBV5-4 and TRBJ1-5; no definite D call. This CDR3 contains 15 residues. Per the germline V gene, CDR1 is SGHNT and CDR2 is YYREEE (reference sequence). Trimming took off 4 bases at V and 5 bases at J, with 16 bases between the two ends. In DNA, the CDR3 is TGTGCCAGCAGCCAAGATCGGAATCAGGATCAGCCCCAGCATTTT. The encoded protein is CASSQDRNQDQPQHF.

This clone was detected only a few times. The CDR3 region has the DNA TGTGCCATCAGTGGAGGGGCTAGCGGGAGCCATAGACAACCCTACGAGCAGTACTTC. Encoded protein: CAISGGASGSHRQPYEQYF. The V call is TRBV10-3, the J call TRBJ2-7; TRBD2 aligns across 10 bases. Per the germline V gene, CDR1 is ENHRY and CDR2 is SYGVKD. There are 19 residues in the CDR3. Trimming at V came to 4 bases and at J to 2 bases, leaving 17 bases not matched to a gene.

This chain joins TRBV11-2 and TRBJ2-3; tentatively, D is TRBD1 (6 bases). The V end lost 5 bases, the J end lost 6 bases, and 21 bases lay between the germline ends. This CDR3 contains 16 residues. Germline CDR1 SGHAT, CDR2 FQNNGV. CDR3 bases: TGTGCCAGCAGCCCAAGGACAGTTTTTAGTACTGATACGCAGTATTTT. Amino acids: CASSPRTVFSTDTQYF.